These 25 T cell receptor beta chains were sequenced from one sample in a study of T cells after posttransplantation cyclophosphamide. The naive gate required viable CD3+CD4+ or CD3+CD8+ cells with CCR7+CD45RA+CD45RO-CD95-CD27+CD28+ phenotype. The repertoire was sequenced with immunoSEQ multiplex PCR; TCRdb's copy has only in-frame clones and lacks some. The data hold 31,000 or so clones, with under 95% observed a single time. Sequenced sample: naive CD4+ T cells sorted from PBMCs. The source of these receptors is a woman aged 55 to 70 in good health, CMV-negative, and a related stem cell transplant donor.

This rearrangement joins TRBV5-4 to TRBJ1-1; D unclear. Between the trimmed V and J ends, which lost 4 bases and 0 bases, there was a span of 16 bases. Germline-derived CDR1 and CDR2 are SGHNT and YYREEE (reference sequence). This CDR3 is 16 amino acids long. CDR3 sequence reads: CASSRLVSAMNTEAFF. The CDR3 DNA is TGTGCCAGCAGCCGGCTAGTAAGCGCTATGAACACTGAAGCTTTCTTT. The full variable domain, its missing parts supplied by reference TRBV5-4 and TRBJ1-1, is ETGVTQSPTHLIKTRGQQVTLRCSSQSGHNTVSWYQQALGQGPQFIFQYYREEENGRGNFPPRFSGLQFPNYSSELNVNALELDDSALYLCASSRLVSAMNTEAFFGQGTRLTVV.

The chain employs TRBV5-1 and TRBJ2-1, with D tentatively TRBD2 (6 bases). V lost 1 base to trimming and J lost 6 bases, with 17 bases between them. Germline assignment: CDR1 SGHRS and CDR2 YFSETQ. The CDR3 is 16 residues long. The CDR3 DNA reads as TGCGCCAGCAGCTTGCGGTCCGGGGGAGCCCCCAATGAGCAGTTCTTC. Its protein product is CASSLRSGGAPNEQFF.

The chain is built from TRBV29-1 and TRBJ2-3; the D gene is possibly TRBD2 (6 bases). The V end lost 8 bases, the J end lost 6 bases, and 18 bases lay between the germline ends. Germline V gene sequence: CDR1 SQVTM, CDR2 ANQGSEA. The CDR3 runs 13 residues. The CDR3 protein is CSTTGSRTDTQYF. CDR3 DNA: TGCAGCACGACCGGGAGCCGTACGGATACGCAGTATTTT.

This clone is a singleton in its sample. The V call is TRBV27, the J call TRBJ2-7; 15 positions match TRBD2. CDR1 is MNHEY and CDR2 is SMNVEV in the germline V gene (reference sequence). CDR3 length: 17 residues. Germline trimming cut 4 bases from V and 4 bases from J; bases unmatched to any gene: 8. For the CDR3, the DNA is TGTGCCAGCAGTTCCCTTGGACTAGCGGGAGGGCCTTACGAGCAGTACTTC. Its translation: CASSSLGLAGGPYEQYF.

This clone was counted once. J is TRBJ2-2 and V is TRBV4-2; D perhaps matches TRBD1 (6 bases). Per germline, CDR1 LGHNA and CDR2 YNFKEQ. The V end lost 4 bases, the J end lost 0 bases, and 15 bases lay between the germline ends. The CDR3 spans 17 residues. The CDR3 sequence: CASSLTTGFSNTGELFF. The CDR3 coding sequence is TGTGCCAGCAGCCTTACCACAGGGTTTTCGAACACCGGGGAGCTGTTTTTT.

The table lists this clone with a count of one. The gene calls are TRBV7-9 and TRBJ2-1; 12 nucleotides agree with TRBD1. There are 15 residues in the CDR3. Looked up from germline, CDR1 is SEHNR and CDR2 is FQNEAQ (reference sequence). V trimming: 5 bases; J trimming: 7 bases; junction bases outside the gene matches: 6. CDR3 DNA: TGTGCCAGCAGCCTCGGGACAGGGGGCGGAAATGAGCAGTTCTTC. Amino acid sequence: CASSLGTGGGNEQFF.

The V gene is TRBV9, the J gene TRBJ2-3; D ambiguous. Germline CDR1 is SGDLS and CDR2 is YYNGEE. V dropped 0 bases and J dropped 1 base, with 9 bases sitting between them. This CDR3 is built from 15 residues. CDR3 protein: CASSVGAVGTDTQYF. Here the CDR3 DNA reads TGTGCCAGCAGCGTAGGGGCCGTGGGCACAGATACGCAGTATTTT.

This clone was picked up a small number of times. V and J are TRBV5-1 and TRBJ2-3; D not certain. V lost 5 bases and J lost 4, with 11 bases in between. CDR1 SGHRS and CDR2 YFSETQ come from the germline V gene. The CDR3 has 13 amino acids. The CDR3: CASRLRQADTQYF. CDR3 nucleotides: TGCGCCAGCAGATTACGGCAGGCAGATACGCAGTATTTT.

The chain combines TRBV4-1 with TRBJ1-1, with D possibly TRBD1 on 6 matching bases. V was trimmed by 3 bases and J by 6 bases, leaving 11 bases between them. Germline V gives CDR1 MGHRA, CDR2 YSYEKL. The CDR3 is 13 amino acids. The CDR3 loop reads CASSQAKGAEAFF. CDR3 DNA: TGCGCCAGCAGCCAGGCCAAGGGGGCTGAAGCTTTCTTT.

This chain joins TRBV28 and TRBJ2-7, with D perhaps TRBD2 (6 bases). V lost 6 bases and J 3 bases, leaving 9 bases between the germline ends. This CDR3 is built from 12 residues. Germline lookup yields CDR1 MDHEN and CDR2 SYDVKM. CDR3 nucleotides: TGTGCCAGCAGGTGGGGGGACTACGAGCAGTACTTC. Translated: CASRWGDYEQYF.

The chain carries TRBV5-4 and TRBJ2-1; 8 bases are a match to TRBD1. The CDR3 extends over 15 amino acids. Germline V CDR1 and CDR2: SGHNT, YYREEE (reference sequence). The V segment lost 2 bases and the J segment 4 bases; nucleotides outside the gene matches: 5. The CDR3 reads CASSFETGAYNEQFF. CDR3 sequence (DNA): TGTGCCAGCAGCTTCGAGACAGGGGCTTACAATGAGCAGTTCTTC. Full variable domain (remainder filled in from reference TRBV5-4 and TRBJ2-1): ETGVTQSPTHLIKTRGQQVTLRCSSQSGHNTVSWYQQALGQGPQFIFQYYREEENGRGNFPPRFSGLQFPNYSSELNVNALELDDSALYLCASSFETGAYNEQFFGPGTRLTVL.

This clone was seen once. V gene TRBV10-3 combines with J gene TRBJ2-5, with TRBD2 identical over 10 bases. The CDR3 runs to 14 residues. Unmatched junction bases numbered 2, after V lost 4 bases and J lost 3 bases. The germline V gene has CDR1 ENHRY and CDR2 SYGVKD. CDR3 sequence reads: CAISGLAGEETQYF. The CDR3 nucleotides read TGTGCCATCAGTGGGCTAGCGGGAGAAGAGACCCAGTACTTC.

The chain couples TRBV2 to TRBJ2-1; TRBD2 is a possible D gene (5 bases). The V gene lost 5 bases and the J gene lost 7 bases, with 9 bases spanning the gap. The CDR3 is 12 residues long. CDR1 SNHLY and CDR2 FYNNEI come from the germline V gene. Here the CDR3 DNA reads TGTGCCAGCAGTCGGACGGGGAATGAGCAGTTCTTC. Amino acids: CASSRTGNEQFF.

The gene calls are TRBV6-1 and TRBJ1-5; D is uncertain. Trimming removed 0 bases at V and 7 bases at J, with 7 bases between. Germline lookup yields CDR1 MNHNS and CDR2 SASEGT. This CDR3 contains 13 residues. The CDR3 here is CASSEAQNQPQHF. The DNA for the CDR3 is TGTGCCAGCAGTGAAGCGCAGAACCAGCCCCAGCATTTT.

The rearrangement joins TRBV19 to TRBJ2-1; TRBD2 matches at 9 bases. The germline V gene has CDR1 LNHDA and CDR2 SQIVND (reference sequence). After removal of 3 bases from V and 4 bases from J, the junction contained 10 bases not matched to a gene. There are 17 residues in the CDR3. This CDR3 reads CASSIGASGIKYNEQFF. CDR3 DNA sequence: TGTGCCAGTAGTATCGGAGCTAGCGGGATTAAATACAATGAGCAGTTCTTC.

The chain has TRBV5-1 and TRBJ2-4; D may be TRBD2 (6 bases). Germline lookup yields CDR1 SGHRS and CDR2 YFSETQ. The CDR3 has 14 residues. The germline V and J ends were trimmed by 0 bases and 7 bases, with 11 bases remaining between them. CDR3 sequence (DNA): TGCGCCAGCAGCTTGGGGGAGGTGTCGAACATTCAGTACTTC. It specifies CASSLGEVSNIQYF.

The rearrangement uses TRBV25-1 and TRBJ2-1; the match to TRBD1 covers 10 bases. Unmatched junction bases numbered 6, after V lost 6 bases and J lost 7 bases. The CDR3 spans 14 residues. Germline V gene data show CDR1 as MGHDK and CDR2 as SYGVNS. As DNA, the CDR3 is TGTGCCAGCAGAGGGGACAGGGGAAATAATGAGCAGTTCTTC. This sequence encodes CASRGDRGNNEQFF.

The genes are TRBV19 and TRBJ1-2, with D possibly TRBD1 on 5 matching bases. The V gene's germline CDR1 is LNHDA and CDR2 SQIVND (reference sequence). This CDR3 comprises 14 residues. V gave up 7 bases and J gave up 6 bases, with 18 bases separating them. CDR3 DNA: TGTGCCAGTACCAACCCGCCAACAGGAAATGGCTACACCTTC. Amino acid sequence: CASTNPPTGNGYTF. The variable domain in full, completed from reference TRBV19 and TRBJ1-2, reads DGGITQSPKYLFRKEGQNVTLSCEQNLNHDAMYWYRQDPGQGLRLIYYSQIVNDFQKGDIAEGYSVSREKKESFPLTVTSAQKNPTAFYLCASTNPPTGNGYTFGSGTRLTVV.

The V gene is TRBV6-6, the J gene TRBJ2-3, with TRBD2 matching 7 bases. J lost 7 bases, V lost 4 bases, and 11 bases had no gene match. This CDR3 has 15 amino acids. The germline gives CDR1 MNHNY, CDR2 SVGAGI (reference sequence). The CDR3 spells CASSWGGNGGNTQYF. DNA of the CDR3: TGTGCCAGCAGTTGGGGAGGGAACGGGGGTAATACGCAGTATTTT.

The V gene is TRBV4-2, the J gene TRBJ2-5, with unresolved D. V was cut by 1 base and J by 4 bases, with 10 bases left in between. The length of the CDR3 is 14 residues. Germline V gene lookup returns CDR1 LGHNA and CDR2 YNFKEQ. CDR3 sequence reads: CASSQASQRETQYF. The DNA for the CDR3 is TGTGCCAGCAGCCAAGCCAGCCAGCGAGAGACCCAGTACTTC.

The chain couples TRBV27 to TRBJ2-6, with 12 bases that match TRBD1. Germline lookup yields CDR1 MNHEY and CDR2 SMNVEV (reference sequence). Losses at the gene ends were 3 bases for V and 4 bases for J; bases not matched to a gene: 7. The CDR3 runs to 18 residues. CDR3 sequence reads: CASSLRGQGAGGANVLTF. CDR3 nucleotide sequence: TGTGCCAGCAGTTTGAGGGGACAGGGGGCGGGCGGGGCCAACGTCCTGACTTTC.

The chain joins TRBV6-1 to TRBJ2-5, with D possibly matching TRBD1 (6 bases). The V and J ends lost 7 bases and 5 bases respectively, with 20 bases between them. In germline, CDR1 is MNHNS, CDR2 SASEGT. The length of the CDR3 is 15 residues. CDR3 protein: CASKGQGTRGETQYF. Here the CDR3 DNA reads TGTGCCAGCAAGGGGCAGGGGACAAGAGGGGAGACCCAGTACTTC.

The chain uses TRBV7-6 and TRBJ2-5, with D maybe TRBD1 (6 bases). This CDR3 has 14 amino acids. Germline V gene lookup returns CDR1 SGHVS and CDR2 FNYEAQ. The V end lost 1 base, the J end lost 3 bases, and 9 bases lay between the germline ends. CDR3 bases: TGTGCCAGCAGCTTAGGGGCAGGGGAAGAGACCCAGTACTTC. Translation: CASSLGAGEETQYF.

The DNA for the CDR3 is TGTGCCTGGAGTGTACAGGGGTTTGATGGCTACACCTTC. Encoded protein: CAWSVQGFDGYTF. The rearrangement uses TRBV30 and TRBJ1-2, with 7 bases aligning to TRBD1. The V gene end was trimmed by 0 bases and the J gene end by 6 bases; junction bases not matched to a gene: 4. CDR1 and CDR2 (germline): GTSNPN, SVGIG (reference sequence). The CDR3 totals 13 residues.

The count of this clone is one. The V gene is TRBV7-8, the J gene TRBJ2-1; no clear D. Germline CDR1 is SGHVS and CDR2 is FQNEAQ. The CDR3 sequence is 13 residues long. V lost 5 bases to trimming and J lost 9 bases, with 14 bases between them. CDR3: CASSALLGSEQFF. The CDR3 DNA reads TGTGCCAGCAGCGCCCTTCTAGGAAGTGAGCAGTTCTTC.